This T cell receptor (beta chain) was identified in a study of blood T cells in healthy people across ages. Study-level points and caveats: In long-lived donors, naive CD4+ cell counts and diversity exceeded those of aged donors.

Primers used in a second PCR of about 6 to 11 cycles were a sample-barcoded 5' primer and a J-beta primer mix. Unique molecular identifiers of 12 random nucleotides labeled each cDNA. Via MiXCR, TCRdb re-called the 5' RACE reads, giving one row per CDR3 protein. The sample holds 600,000 to 800,000 distinct CDR3 sequences; roughly half are singletons and the top ten take approximately 12%. This clonotype has at least ten counts. As yet, its antigen is unknown. The receptor's source is an elderly woman in good health. The specimen was blood.

CDR3 sequence (DNA): TGCAGTGCTAGACGACAGGGGTCCTACGAGCAGTACTTC. Translation gives CSARRQGSYEQYF. V usage is TRBV20-1 and J usage is TRBJ2-7; 8 nucleotides match TRBD1. This CDR3 region has 13 residues. The V gene's germline CDR1 is DFQATT and CDR2 SNEGSKA (reference sequence). The junction had 1 base not matched to a gene; V was cut back by 2 bases and J by 1 base.